Listed here are 30 T cell receptor beta chains from one sample, sequenced in a study of chemoradiotherapy in HPV16-positive cancers. TCRdb keeps only in-frame clones here, not all; method: immunoSEQ multiplex PCR. Among some 8,300 clones, around 74% were seen once, and the ten largest hold around two fifths. The source material was tumor tissue, sampled from a patient who underwent chemoradiotherapy. These receptor sequences come from a human donor with HPV-associated anogenital cancer.

This chain uses TRBV29-1 with TRBJ1-1; D unclear. Deletions cut 0 bases from V and 1 base from J, with 12 bases between. The CDR3 totals 15 residues. CDR1 and CDR2 (germline): SQVTM, ANQGSEA. The CDR3 here is CSVEDRAFQNTEAFF. Here the CDR3 DNA reads TGCAGCGTTGAAGATCGGGCGTTTCAGAACACTGAAGCTTTCTTT.

This chain joins TRBV6-4 and TRBJ2-3; D might be TRBD1 (8 bases). Germline CDR1 and CDR2: MRHNA and SNTAGT. The CDR3 is 14 amino acids. Trimming pared 2 bases from V and 10 bases from J, leaving 16 bases between. The chain's CDR3 is CASSDGQGAGAQYF. The CDR3 DNA is TGTGCCAGCAGTGACGGGCAGGGGGCGGGAGCGCAGTATTTT.

The sample holds one count of this clone. The J gene is TRBJ2-1, the V gene TRBV5-6; 8 bases are a match to TRBD2. Germline loops: CDR1 SGHDT, CDR2 YYEEEE. The CDR3 covers 12 residues. Unmatched junction bases numbered 8, after V lost 4 bases and J lost 14 bases. CDR3 sequence reads: CASSPVGREEFF. CDR3 DNA sequence: TGTGCCAGCAGCCCCGTGGGGCGGGAGGAGTTCTTC.

The V gene is TRBV6-1, the J gene TRBJ2-1, with D tentatively TRBD1 (6 bases). CDR3 size: 13 residues. Trimming took off 8 bases at V and 3 bases at J, with 11 bases between the two ends. Per the germline V gene, CDR1 is MNHNS and CDR2 is SASEGT. Here the CDR3 DNA reads TGTGCCAGCGGGGGCCCTATCTACAATGAGCAGTTCTTC. Amino acids: CASGGPIYNEQFF.

The chain is built from TRBV30 and TRBJ2-5, with D perhaps TRBD2 (7 bases). The CDR3 is 13 residues long. Trimming removed 2 bases from V and 9 bases from J, with 16 bases in between. Germline-derived CDR1 and CDR2 are GTSNPN and SVGIG (reference sequence). The CDR3 DNA reads as TGTGCCTGGAGTTATCAGGGGCGGGGGCCCCAGTACTTC. This codes for CAWSYQGRGPQYF.

As to this clone: This same CDR3 is encoded by further DNA sequences in the sample. The J gene is TRBJ2-7, the V gene TRBV9; 10 bases are a match to TRBD1. V lost 3 bases and J lost 4; bases outside the gene matches: 1. This CDR3 spans 13 amino acids. The germline V gene encodes CDR1 SGDLS and CDR2 YYNGEE. CDR3 sequence reads: CASSGQGAYEQYF. As DNA, the CDR3 is TGTGCCAGCAGCGGACAGGGGGCTTACGAGCAGTACTTC.

This chain joins TRBV5-1 and TRBJ2-7; D gene ambiguous. CDR3 length equals 13 residues. Germline values: CDR1 SGHRS, CDR2 YFSETQ. V lost 0 bases, J lost 0 bases, and 4 bases lay in between. The CDR3 sequence is CASSLANSYEQYF. CDR3 sequence (DNA): TGCGCCAGCAGCTTGGCCAACTCCTACGAGCAGTACTTC.

The chain carries TRBV18 and TRBJ1-1, with 10 nucleotides matching TRBD1. Germline trimming cut 3 bases from V and 7 bases from J; bases unmatched to any gene: 11. Germline V gives CDR1 KGHSH, CDR2 LQKENI. There are 16 residues in the CDR3. In DNA form, the CDR3 reads TGTGCCAGCTCACCGGCGGACAGGGGGGAGACGGGTGAAGCTTTCTTT. Translation: CASSPADRGETGEAFF.

Of note for this clone: The junction departs from the called germline gene at one end, perhaps through a read error. The chain links TRBV5-4 to TRBJ1-4; possible D gene TRBD1, 5 bases. The CDR3 is made up of 14 amino acids. Germline V gives CDR1 SGHNT, CDR2 YYREEE (reference sequence). CDR3: CASSLAGEGTAPKF. Written as DNA, the CDR3 is TGTGCCAGCAGCTTGGCTGGGGAGGGGACCGCGCCAAAATTT.

The chain has TRBV5-1 and TRBJ2-7; tentatively, D is TRBD2 (6 bases). Germline V gene data show CDR1 as SGHRS and CDR2 as YFSETQ. With 3 bases removed from V and 6 bases from J, the gap between germline ends came to 13 bases. The CDR3 is 13 amino acids. CDR3 residues: CASSSGGVSEQYV. CDR3 in DNA: TGCGCCAGCAGCTCCGGCGGGGTATCCGAGCAGTACGTC.

V gene TRBV5-6 combines with J gene TRBJ1-4; D unresolved. V gave up 2 bases and J gave up 8 bases, with 13 bases separating them. CDR1 and CDR2 (germline): SGHDT, YYEEEE. This CDR3 is built from 14 residues. This CDR3 is CASSLGSRGEKLFF. The CDR3 DNA reads as TGTGCCAGCAGCTTAGGCTCCCGAGGGGAAAAACTGTTTTTT.

This clone was recorded only once. This sequence joins TRBV7-2 and TRBJ1-5, with TRBD1 matching 7 bases. The CDR3 has 15 amino acids. Per the germline V gene, CDR1 is SGHTA and CDR2 is FQGNSA. Trimming cost V 5 bases and J 5 bases; bases outside gene matches: 9. CDR3 nucleotides: TGTGCCAGCAGCCAAGGGGCAGGGGGAGATCAGCCCCAGCATTTT. It specifies CASSQGAGGDQPQHF.

The rearrangement joins TRBV29-1 to TRBJ2-3; 10 nucleotides line up with TRBD1. In germline, CDR1 is SQVTM, CDR2 ANQGSEA. After removal of 6 bases from V and 6 bases from J, the junction contained 9 bases not matched to a gene. The CDR3 extends over 14 amino acids. The CDR3 loop reads CSVVGDRGGDTQYF. The CDR3 nucleotides are TGCAGCGTCGTAGGGGACAGGGGTGGTGATACGCAGTATTTT.

The chain joins TRBV30 to TRBJ1-6; D perhaps matches TRBD1 (5 bases). Per germline, CDR1 GTSNPN and CDR2 SVGIG (reference sequence). This CDR3 is 14 amino acids long. V gave up 0 bases and J gave up 9 bases, with 12 bases separating them. CDR3 bases: TGTGCCTGGAGTGTACGGACCGGGGGTTCACCCCTCCACTTT. Encoded protein: CAWSVRTGGSPLHF.

This clone was picked up one time. The rearrangement joins TRBV6-1 to TRBJ2-1, with 7 nucleotides matching TRBD1. This CDR3 region has 17 residues. J was trimmed by 4 bases and V by 0 bases; bases with no gene match: 9. The germline V gene has CDR1 MNHNS and CDR2 SASEGT. CDR3 in amino acids: CASSEAGWDRAYNEQFF. The CDR3 DNA sequence: TGTGCCAGCAGTGAAGCCGGGTGGGACAGAGCGTACAATGAGCAGTTCTTC.

V is TRBV7-9 and J is TRBJ1-2; no clear D. The CDR3 consists of 11 residues. Germline assignment: CDR1 SEHNR and CDR2 FQNEAQ (reference sequence). The germline V and J ends were trimmed by 3 bases and 7 bases, with 6 bases remaining between them. The CDR3 region has the DNA TGTGCCAGCAGCTTTCTCGGTGGCTACACCTTC. Encoded protein: CASSFLGGYTF.

This clone is deemed medium-sized. CDR3 sequence: CASTQLWSGYQPQHF. The DNA of the CDR3 is TGTGCCAGCACCCAACTTTGGAGCGGCTATCAGCCCCAGCATTTT. The chain recombines TRBV2 with TRBJ1-5; D gene ambiguous. Germline CDR1 reads SNHLY; CDR2 reads FYNNEI. CDR3 size: 15 residues. The ends were cut back, 7 bases at V and 5 bases at J, with 18 bases in the middle.

The rearrangement links TRBV27 to TRBJ1-1; D is unresolved. The CDR3 covers 18 residues. Trimming removed 5 bases at V and 4 bases at J, with 26 bases between. The germline V gene encodes CDR1 MNHEY and CDR2 SMNVEV (reference sequence). The CDR3 protein is CASSPLALKRGGSTEAFF. The DNA of the CDR3 is TGTGCCAGCAGTCCCTTAGCCCTGAAGCGGGGTGGGAGCACTGAAGCTTTCTTT.

The chain has TRBV5-5 and TRBJ1-1, with 7 bases identical to TRBD1. The V gene end was trimmed by 4 bases and the J gene end by 1 base; junction bases not matched to a gene: 7. Germline CDR1 SGHKS, CDR2 YYEKEE (reference sequence). This CDR3 region has 15 residues. CDR3: CASSLRQGSNTEAFF. As DNA, the CDR3 is TGTGCCAGCAGCCTCAGACAGGGATCGAACACTGAAGCTTTCTTT.

The chain joins TRBV18 to TRBJ2-7, with D unresolved. In germline, CDR1 is KGHSH, CDR2 LQKENI. Trimming took 3 bases from V and 6 from J, leaving 12 bases between them. This CDR3 spans 13 amino acids. The CDR3 DNA reads as TGTGCCAGCTCACCCAGGACGGGTCTCGAGCAGTACTTC. Its translation is CASSPRTGLEQYF. The full variable domain, completed using reference TRBV18 and TRBJ2-7, is NAGVMQNPRHLVRRRGQEARLRCSPMKGHSHVYWYRQLPEEGLKFMVYLQKENIIDESGMPKERFSAEFPKEGPSILRIQQVVRGDSAAYFCASSPRTGLEQYFGPGTRLTVT.

The V call is TRBV7-2, the J call TRBJ2-3; 8 positions match TRBD2. The CDR3 contains 14 residues. Trimming cost V 7 bases and J 5 bases; bases outside gene matches: 8. CDR1 and CDR2 (germline): SGHTA, FQGNSA. CDR3 sequence: CASTPRGGRDTQYF. In DNA form, the CDR3 reads TGTGCCAGCACCCCCCGGGGGGGAAGAGATACGCAGTATTTT.

The chain carries TRBV7-2 and TRBJ2-1; the D gene is possibly TRBD2 (7 bases). The CDR3 is 16 residues long. Trimming removed 1 base at V and 8 bases at J, with 18 bases between. Germline lookup yields CDR1 SGHTA and CDR2 FQGNSA. The chain's CDR3 is CASSLEGGAREDEQFF. The CDR3 nucleotides are TGTGCCAGCAGCTTAGAGGGGGGGGCGCGAGAGGATGAGCAGTTCTTC.

This rearrangement joins TRBV11-3 to TRBJ1-2; D not certain. Germline lookup yields CDR1 SGHNT and CDR2 YENEEA. V gave up 5 bases and J gave up 6 bases, with 16 bases separating them. The CDR3 spans 14 residues. This CDR3 reads CASSPPVGPDGYTF. Here the CDR3 DNA reads TGTGCCAGCAGCCCCCCGGTTGGGCCTGATGGCTACACCTTC.

V is TRBV2 and J is TRBJ2-2; the D gene could be TRBD1 or TRBD2 (6 bases each). Germline V gene sequence: CDR1 SNHLY, CDR2 FYNNEI. V was clipped by 6 bases and J by 0 bases, with 14 bases between them. This CDR3 comprises 16 residues. CDR3 sequence: CASRLGGLSNTGELFF. Written as DNA, the CDR3 is TGTGCCAGCAGGTTAGGGGGACTTTCGAACACCGGGGAGCTGTTTTTT. Full variable domain (rest looked up from reference TRBV2 and TRBJ2-2): EPEVTQTPSHQVTQMGQEVILRCVPISNHLYFYWYRQILGQKVEFLVSFYNNEISEKSEIFDDQFSVERPDGSNFTLKIRSTKLEDSAMYFCASRLGGLSNTGELFFGEGSRLTVL.

The rearrangement links TRBV9 to TRBJ1-1, with D possibly being TRBD1 (5 bases). Per the germline V gene, CDR1 is SGDLS and CDR2 is YYNGEE. This CDR3 is built from 16 residues. The V gene lost 0 bases and the J gene lost 4 bases, with 16 bases spanning the gap. The CDR3 reads CASSVDQTQGGTEAFF. CDR3 in DNA: TGTGCCAGCAGCGTAGACCAAACCCAGGGTGGCACTGAAGCTTTCTTT. Full variable domain (outside the CDR3, taken from reference TRBV9 and TRBJ1-1): DSGVTQTPKHLITATGQRVTLRCSPRSGDLSVYWYQQSLDQGLQFLIQYYNGEERAKGNILERFSAQQFPDLHSELNLSSLELGDSALYFCASSVDQTQGGTEAFFGQGTRLTVV.

The chain joins TRBV11-3 to TRBJ1-1, with unresolved D. This CDR3 comprises 13 residues. Between the trimmed V and J ends, which lost 3 bases and 3 bases, there was a span of 8 bases. Germline values: CDR1 SGHNT, CDR2 YENEEA. DNA for the CDR3: TGTGCCAGCAGCTTTCTAACGGACACTGAAGCTTTCTTT. It yields the protein CASSFLTDTEAFF.

The chain combines TRBV20-1 with TRBJ1-1, with D uncertain. Looked up from germline, CDR1 is DFQATT and CDR2 is SNEGSKA (reference sequence). V was pared by 0 bases and J by 10 bases, with 9 bases between. CDR3 length: 11 residues. The CDR3 is CSARDNRLAFF. In nucleotides, the CDR3 is TGCAGTGCTAGAGACAACCGACTAGCTTTCTTT.

This clone was detected only a few times. The chain is built from TRBV7-9 and TRBJ2-5; 8 bases are a match to TRBD1. V shed 4 bases and J 5 bases; nucleotides not matched to a gene: 9. The germline V gene has CDR1 SEHNR and CDR2 FQNEAQ (reference sequence). The CDR3 loop spans 15 amino acids. The CDR3 region is CASSSPSRGPETQYF. CDR3 nucleotide sequence: TGTGCCAGCAGCTCTCCGTCCAGGGGGCCCGAGACCCAGTACTTC.

This chain joins TRBV28 and TRBJ1-5; D is unclear. The CDR3 is 15 amino acids. Deletions cut 5 bases from V and 4 bases from J, with 15 bases between. Germline lookup yields CDR1 MDHEN and CDR2 SYDVKM. CDR3 residues: CASSPWREENQPQHF. The CDR3 DNA sequence: TGTGCCAGCAGTCCGTGGAGGGAAGAGAATCAGCCCCAGCATTTT.

The V call is TRBV7-9, the J call TRBJ1-1; D gene uncertain. CDR3 length: 14 amino acids. Germline CDR1 is SEHNR and CDR2 is FQNEAQ (reference sequence). The V end was cut by 2 bases, the J end by 6 bases, with 13 bases between. This CDR3 is CASSLTLGHAEAFF. CDR3 nucleotide sequence: TGTGCCAGCAGCTTAACACTAGGTCACGCTGAAGCTTTCTTT.